A single sample is the source of the 15 T cell receptor beta chains below, sequenced in a study of CXCR3-negative and CXCR3-positive naive CD8 T cells. Study results and caveats: CXCR3-expressing naive cells carried TRB CDR3s more hydrophobic than those of CXCR3-negative naive cells.

In preparing the TRB cDNA libraries, 5' RACE with UMI labels was used. TCRdb reprocessed the 5' RACE reads and reports one entry per CDR3 protein, with no DNA. This listing includes 95,000 to 100,000 distinct CDR3 sequences. No antigen is known for these receptors. The sample taken for sequencing was naive CXCR3+ CD8+ T cells from blood. The sample's subset: CD45RO-CCR7+CD27+CD95- naive CD8+ T cells expressing CXCR3 (TNR3+). These TCRs come from a human donor in good health. Some clones in this sample may be carry-over from other donors' samples.

The rearrangement uses TRBV4-3 and TRBJ2-6; TCRdb's D gene call, TRBD1, goes unchecked for lack of DNA. The CDR3 contains 20 residues. Germline V gene lookup returns CDR1 LGHNA and CDR2 YSLEER. The CDR3 reads CASSQKPADRGLSGANVLTF.

The chain is built from TRBV6-5 and TRBJ1-2; TCRdb lists TRBD1, though no DNA is available to test this call. Germline V lookup: CDR1 MNHEY, CDR2 SVGAGI. This CDR3 is 14 amino acids long. The CDR3: CASPPTFEERGYTF.

The J gene is TRBJ2-1, the V gene TRBV29-1. CDR1 is SQVTM, CDR2 ANQGSEA, per germline. CDR3 length: 13 residues. The CDR3: CSVTVRSYNEQFF.

The chain recombines TRBV7-9 with TRBJ2-7; TCRdb's D call of TRBD1 is untestable without DNA. The CDR3 has 16 amino acids. Germline V gene data show CDR1 as SEHNR and CDR2 as FQNEAQ (reference sequence). The CDR3 spells CASSLALTGGGYEQYF.

The chain is built from TRBV6-2 or TRBV6-3 and TRBJ2-2; absent DNA, TCRdb's TRBD2 call cannot be checked. The CDR3 sequence is 15 residues long. CDR1 and CDR2 (germline): MNHEY, SVGEGT. CDR3 region: CASSGTSGTTGELFF.

The chain uses TRBV4-3 and TRBJ2-1. Germline V gives CDR1 LGHNA, CDR2 YSLEER. CDR3 length: 13 amino acids. The CDR3 is CASSPSIANEQFF.

The J gene is TRBJ1-2, the V gene TRBV20-1; as DNA is missing, the TRBD1 call by TCRdb cannot be tested. This CDR3 spans 14 amino acids. Germline V lookup: CDR1 DFQATT, CDR2 SNEGSKA (reference sequence). CDR3 sequence reads: CSAPPGQHNYGYTF.

The chain has TRBV7-9 and TRBJ1-3; the TRBD1 assignment by TCRdb is unverifiable without DNA. The CDR3 is made up of 15 amino acids. CDR1 is SEHNR and CDR2 is FQNEAQ in the germline V gene (reference sequence). CDR3 sequence: CASSPRDSSGNTIYF.

The CDR3 loop is CATSDLWTSGDTQYF. V is TRBV24-1 and J is TRBJ2-3. In germline, CDR1 is KGHDR, CDR2 SFDVKD. The CDR3 is 15 amino acids.

The rearrangement uses TRBV6-2 or TRBV6-3 and TRBJ2-1; absent DNA, TCRdb's TRBD2 call cannot be checked. The germline gives CDR1 MNHEY, CDR2 SVGEGT. CDR3 size: 13 residues. CDR3: CASRFLVGDEQFF.

This chain connects TRBV27 to TRBJ1-1. CDR3 length: 14 amino acids. Germline V gene lookup returns CDR1 MNHEY and CDR2 SMNVEV (reference sequence). CDR3 sequence: CASAGDSSNTEAFF.

The chain carries TRBV19 and TRBJ2-6; checking the TCRdb D call of TRBD1 is not possible without DNA. From germline, CDR1 is LNHDA and CDR2 SQIVND (reference sequence). There are 16 residues in the CDR3. The CDR3 sequence is CASSPGHRSGANVLTF.

The rearrangement uses TRBV6-1 and TRBJ2-7. From germline, CDR1 is MNHNS and CDR2 SASEGT. The CDR3 sequence is 12 residues long. The CDR3 sequence is CASRDTPYEQYF.

The chain has TRBV7-2 and TRBJ2-5; TCRdb gives TRBD1 as the D gene, but with no DNA this cannot be confirmed. The germline CDR1 and CDR2 sequences are SGHTA and FQGNSA. This CDR3 comprises 15 residues. This chain's CDR3 is CASSPTAGAGETQYF.

This chain uses TRBV3-1 with TRBJ2-7. The CDR3 has 14 amino acids. Germline V gives CDR1 LGHDT, CDR2 YNNKEL (reference sequence). CDR3 amino acids: CASSQVLSTYEQYF.